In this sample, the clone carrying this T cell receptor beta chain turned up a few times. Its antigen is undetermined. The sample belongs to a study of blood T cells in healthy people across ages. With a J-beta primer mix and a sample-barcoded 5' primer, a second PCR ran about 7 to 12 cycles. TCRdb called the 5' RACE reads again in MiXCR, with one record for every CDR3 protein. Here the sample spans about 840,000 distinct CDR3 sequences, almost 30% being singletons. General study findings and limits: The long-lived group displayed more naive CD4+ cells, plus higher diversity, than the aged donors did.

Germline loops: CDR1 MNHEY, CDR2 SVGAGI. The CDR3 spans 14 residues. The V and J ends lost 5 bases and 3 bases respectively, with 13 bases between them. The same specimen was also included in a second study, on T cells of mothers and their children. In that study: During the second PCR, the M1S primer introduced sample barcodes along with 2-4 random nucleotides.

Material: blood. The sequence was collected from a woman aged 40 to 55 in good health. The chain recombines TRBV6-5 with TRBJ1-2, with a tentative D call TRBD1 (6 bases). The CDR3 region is CASSVRGHYYGYTF. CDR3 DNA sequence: TGTGCCAGCAGTGTCAGGGGACACTACTATGGCTACACCTTC.